The rows below give T cell receptor beta chains drawn from one sample of a study of blood T cell repertoires in COVID-19. Method: immunoSEQ multiplex PCR; TCRdb's copy keeps in-frame clones and lacks some. The data show about 270,000 clones, around four fifths seen once. Sequencing input: peripheral blood. Receptors originate from a woman in her forties or fifties who had recovered from COVID-19. The CDR3 runs from the conserved cysteine through the conserved F or W. A D gene is named only where the DNA matches it firmly. A clone size is listed for some rows: how often the clone was seen (once, few, many), or a class if it is expanded.

V	D	size	J	DNA	CDR3
TRBV28	TRBD1	once	TRBJ1-5	TGTGCCAGCAGCGGACAGGGGAGGCCCCAGCATTTT	CASSGQGRPQHF
TRBV18	TRBD1	NA	TRBJ1-1	TGTGCCAGCTCACCACCCGAGGGACAGGGCGACACTGAAGCTTTCTTT	CASSPPEGQGDTEAFF
TRBV5-8	NA	NA	TRBJ1-2	TGTGCCAGCAGCTTGGTATCAGGGATGAGCTATGGCTACACCTTC	CASSLVSGMSYGYTF
TRBV30	TRBD1	NA	TRBJ2-7	TGTGCCTGGAGGCAGCCGGGACAGGGACCCTACGAGCAGTACTTC	CAWRQPGQGPYEQYF
TRBV28	NA	NA	TRBJ2-7	TGTGCCAGCAGTCCCCGCTACGAGCAGTACTTC	CASSPRYEQYF
TRBV29-1	TRBD1	NA	TRBJ1-1	TGCAGCGCCGAGGGACAGGGGAACACTGAAGCTTTCTTT	CSAEGQGNTEAFF
TRBV28	TRBD1	NA	TRBJ2-2	TGTGCCAGCAGTTCTTGGGACAGGGTGAACACCGGGGAGCTGTTTTTT	CASSSWDRVNTGELFF
TRBV7-2	TRBD1	NA	TRBJ2-1	TGTGCCAGCAGCTTCTACAGGGGGCAGGATGAGCAGTTCTTC	CASSFYRGQDEQFF
TRBV28	TRBD2	NA	TRBJ2-1	TGTGCCAGCAGTTTAGGCCCGTGGATGGTAGCGGGAGGTAATTGGGGGCCGAATGAGCAGTTCTTC	CASSLGPWMVAGGNWGPNEQFF
TRBV19	TRBD1	NA	TRBJ2-2	TGTGCCAGTAGGACAGGGTCGCTCAGTAACACCGGGGAGCTGTTTTTT	CASRTGSLSNTGELFF
TRBV5-8	NA	NA	TRBJ2-1	TGTGCCAGCAGCTTGGTAGCGTTATCCTACAATGAGCAGTTCTTC	CASSLVALSYNEQFF
TRBV6-1	NA	few	TRBJ2-3	TGTGCCAGCAGTGAACGGGACGGGAGTGGAGCAGATACGCAGTATTTT	CASSERDGSGADTQYF
TRBV27	NA	NA	TRBJ2-2	TGTGCCAGCAGTTTATCCGGAGCCTACCGAGCCGGGGAGCTGTTTTTT	CASSLSGAYRAGELFF
TRBV29-1	TRBD1	NA	TRBJ1-1	TGCAGCGCCCAGGGGGCTTCGAACACTGAAGCTTTCTTT	CSAQGASNTEAFF
TRBV7-6	NA	NA	TRBJ1-6	TGTGCCAGCAGCTTAGATTTCATGGTCGGGATTAATTCACCCCTCCACTTT	CASSLDFMVGINSPLHF
TRBV5-4	TRBD1	NA	TRBJ1-2	TGTGCCAGCAGACAGGGGGCGGTCTATGGCTACACCTTC	CASRQGAVYGYTF
TRBV19	TRBD1	NA	TRBJ1-3	TGTGCCAGTAGTATCCCCGACAGGGCGTCTGGAAACACCATATATTTT	CASSIPDRASGNTIYF
TRBV2	NA	NA	TRBJ1-1	TGTGCCAGCAGTGACCTCGGTTTCACTGAAGCTTTCTTT	CASSDLGFTEAFF
TRBV5-1	TRBD1	NA	TRBJ2-1	TGCGCCAGCAGCTATCCCGGGACAGGGAATGAGCAGTTCTTC	CASSYPGTGNEQFF
TRBV10-3	TRBD1	NA	TRBJ2-1	TGTGCCACTTCAGACAGGGTAAATGAGCAGTTCTTC	CATSDRVNEQFF
TRBV27	TRBD1	NA	TRBJ1-1	TGTGCCAGCAGTTGGACAGGGGTGGCCGCTGAAGCTTTCTTT	CASSWTGVAAEAFF
TRBV18	NA	NA	TRBJ2-2	TGTGCCAGCTCAAGACAGGAATCCGCGAACACCGGGGAGCTGTTTTTT	CASSRQESANTGELFF
TRBV7-9	NA	NA	TRBJ2-2	TGTGCCAGCAGCTTACAGGCGAACACCGGGGAGCTGTTTTTT	CASSLQANTGELFF
TRBV5-1	NA	NA	TRBJ2-7	TGCGCCAGCAGCTTGTCCACAGGGTCCCAGTACGAGCAGTACTTC	CASSLSTGSQYEQYF
TRBV29-1	NA	once	TRBJ2-7	TGCAGCGCTATGGACAGTTTCTACGAGCAGTACTTC	CSAMDSFYEQYF